Below, 23 T cell receptor beta chains from the same sample are listed, as sequenced in a study of breast tumors, draining lymph nodes, adjacent tissues. Breast cancer patients provided tissue from their axillary draining lymph nodes. TCRdb redid the calling of the multiplex PCR reads with MiXCR, one entry per CDR3 protein. The sample contains roughly 220,000 distinct CDR3 sequences, under 35% of which appear only once. The specimen was axillary lymph node tissue. The receptors derive from a female donor with breast cancer. Some clones in this sample may be carry-over from other donors' samples.

This clonotype was recorded at least ten times. This chain uses TRBV7-3 with TRBJ2-3; 11 bases line up with TRBD2. J lost 3 bases, V lost 5 bases, and 4 bases had no gene match. CDR3 size: 15 residues. CDR1 SGHTA and CDR2 FQGTGA come from the germline V gene. The CDR3 sequence: CASSPGTSGTDTQYF. In nucleotides, the CDR3 is TGTGCCAGCAGCCCCGGGACTAGCGGAACAGATACGCAGTATTTT.

This chain links TRBV28 with TRBJ2-3; tentative D call: TRBD1 (5 bases). Germline lookup yields CDR1 MDHEN and CDR2 SYDVKM. Trimming took off 2 bases at V and 5 bases at J, with 11 bases between the two ends. The CDR3 runs 14 residues. The CDR3 sequence: CASSLGAVGDTQYF. In nucleotides, the CDR3 is TGTGCCAGCAGTTTAGGGGCAGTGGGAGATACGCAGTATTTT.

Comments on this clonotype: It is unclear where the CDR3 begins or ends on the DNA, so no DNA is shown, and the CDR3 is as TCRdb lists it. The rearrangement links TRBV10-2 to TRBJ2-3; the table's D call, TRBD2, has no DNA check behind it. With termini counted, the CDR3 has 17 amino acids. CDR1 WSHSY and CDR2 SAAADI come from the germline V gene. The CDR3 spells CACSARPSGGFTDTQYF.

V gene TRBV7-2 combines with J gene TRBJ1-6, with TRBD1 identical over 10 bases. J was trimmed by 7 bases and V by 3 bases; bases with no gene match: 6. In germline, CDR1 is SGHTA, CDR2 FQGNSA. The CDR3 has 16 residues. The CDR3 DNA is TGTGCCAGCAGCTTCGACAGGGGGCAACGGAATTCACCCCTCCACTTT. This encodes CASSFDRGQRNSPLHF.

This clonotype has ten or more counts. The chain links TRBV20-1 to TRBJ2-1; 7 positions match TRBD2. Germline CDR1 DFQATT, CDR2 SNEGSKA (reference sequence). The length of the CDR3 is 16 residues. The V segment lost 2 bases and the J segment 4 bases; nucleotides outside the gene matches: 11. This CDR3 reads CSARPPTSENYNEQFF. The CDR3, as DNA: TGCAGTGCTAGACCTCCCACTAGCGAGAATTACAATGAGCAGTTCTTC.

In its sample, this clonotype was seen a few times. V usage is TRBV6-2 or TRBV6-3 and J usage is TRBJ2-3, with D perhaps given as TRBD1 or TRBD2 (5 bases each). The CDR3 runs 16 residues. Per germline, CDR1 MNHEY and CDR2 SVGEGT. Trimming removed 0 bases at V and 2 bases at J, with 12 bases between. The CDR3 nucleotides are TGTGCCAGCAGTTACTCTGGGCAGGGAGCCACAGATACGCAGTATTTT. Translation: CASSYSGQGATDTQYF.

Details on this clonotype: This may stem from a read error, because a much larger clone lies one nucleotide away. The chain recombines TRBV12-3 or TRBV12-4 with TRBJ2-1; tentatively, D is TRBD1 or TRBD2 (6 bases each). CDR3 length equals 17 residues. The CDR3 reads CAGSLLGGPSSYNEQFF. In DNA, the CDR3 is TGTGCCGGCAGCCTATTAGGGGGGCCCAGCTCCTACAATGAGCAGTTCTTC.

This clonotype came up many times. This sequence joins TRBV5-1 and TRBJ2-5; 7 nucleotides match TRBD2. The CDR3 is made up of 14 amino acids. V gave up 3 bases and J gave up 5 bases; unmatched junction bases: 7. Germline CDR1 is SGHRS and CDR2 is YFSETQ. The CDR3, as DNA: TGCGCCAGCAGCTGGACTAGTATGACTGAGACCCAGTACTTC. Amino acids: CASSWTSMTETQYF.

This clonotype was found many times. The J gene is TRBJ2-3, the V gene TRBV10-2; the D gene is possibly TRBD2 (6 bases). The V and J ends lost 2 bases and 1 base respectively, with 10 bases between them. This CDR3 has 15 amino acids. The germline V gene encodes CDR1 WSHSY and CDR2 SAAADI. The CDR3 DNA reads as TGCGCCAGCAGTGAGGTCTTAGCGGGCACAGATACGCAGTATTTT. Its protein product is CASSEVLAGTDTQYF.

The V call is TRBV28, the J call TRBJ1-2; D is uncertain. CDR3 size: 15 residues. Germline V CDR1 and CDR2: MDHEN, SYDVKM. V was pared by 2 bases and J by 4 bases, with 14 bases between. CDR3 loop: CASSLRTVPGYGYTF. In DNA, the CDR3 is TGTGCCAGCAGTTTACGGACGGTTCCGGGCTATGGCTACACCTTC.

At least ten counts were recorded for this clonotype. The V call is TRBV15, the J call TRBJ1-3; 7 bases align to TRBD1. This CDR3 has 16 residues. V shed 6 bases and J 4 bases; nucleotides not matched to a gene: 12. Germline loops: CDR1 LNHNV, CDR2 YYDKDF (reference sequence). The CDR3 region has the DNA TGTGCCACCAGTTCCCCCGGGACAGTGAGGGGAAACACCATATATTTT. Translation gives CATSSPGTVRGNTIYF.

Notes on this clonotype: A much larger clone lies a single base off, so this may be a read error. The chain carries TRBV6-6 and TRBJ1-2; tentatively, D is TRBD1 (5 bases). Germline loops: CDR1 MNHNY, CDR2 SVGAGI (reference sequence). This CDR3 is built from 15 residues. The CDR3 nucleotides read TGTGCCAGCAGATTAGGAGGGGCCGATAACTATGGCTACCCCTTC. Amino acids: CASRLGGADNYGYPF.

In its sample, this clonotype was seen a few times. This chain connects TRBV6-1 to TRBJ2-5, with D perhaps TRBD1 or TRBD2 (5 bases each). Germline-derived CDR1 and CDR2 are MNHNS and SASEGT. Between the trimmed V and J ends, which lost 5 bases and 7 bases, there was a span of 14 bases. The CDR3 consists of 13 residues. The CDR3 sequence is CASSLGPEGTQYF. In nucleotides, the CDR3 is TGTGCCAGCAGTCTGGGACCGGAAGGGACCCAGTACTTC.

On this clonotype itself: One junction end does not reproduce the germline sequence, and a read error may be involved. The rearrangement joins TRBV10-3 to TRBJ1-4, with a weak D call TRBD1 (5 bases). Per germline, CDR1 ENHRY and CDR2 SYGVKD. The CDR3 length is 13 residues. CDR3 amino acids: CAITERGGEKLFF. As DNA, the CDR3 is TGTGCCATCACGGAGCGTGGGGGTGAAAAACTATTTTTT.

This clonotype showed up just once. The chain is built from TRBV19 and TRBJ1-5, with D uncertain. Germline assignment: CDR1 LNHDA and CDR2 SQIVND (reference sequence). V shed 6 bases and J shed 1 base, with 10 bases lying between them. CDR3 length equals 14 residues. The CDR3 protein is CASRNRGSNQPQHF. In nucleotides, the CDR3 is TGTGCCAGTAGGAACCGAGGGAGCAATCAGCCCCAGCATTTT.

The sample holds many counts of this clonotype. The rearrangement links TRBV29-1 to TRBJ2-7, with D possibly TRBD1 on 6 matching bases. The CDR3 has 13 residues. Germline V gene sequence: CDR1 SQVTM, CDR2 ANQGSEA. The germline V and J ends were trimmed by 6 bases and 2 bases, with 14 bases remaining between them. CDR3 DNA: TGCAGCGTGAACCACAGGGCCCCCTACGAGCAGTACTTC. Translation: CSVNHRAPYEQYF.

This clonotype has more than one count but fewer than ten. It may be a read error: a sequence one base away is much more abundant. CDR3 region: CASSPLYAGELFF. CDR3 DNA: TGTGCCAGCAGTCCCCTGTACGCCGGGGAGCTGTTTTTT. This rearrangement joins TRBV6-4 to TRBJ2-2, with unresolved D. Between the trimmed V and J ends, which lost 5 bases and 6 bases, there was a span of 10 bases. The CDR3 totals 13 residues. The germline V gene encodes CDR1 MRHNA and CDR2 SNTAGT.

The sample holds a few counts of this clonotype. The rearrangement joins TRBV6-5 to TRBJ2-1, with 7 bases identical to TRBD2. CDR1 is MNHEY, CDR2 SVGAGI, per germline. After removal of 7 bases from V and 5 bases from J, the junction contained 8 bases not matched to a gene. This CDR3 comprises 14 residues. CDR3 amino acids: CASKRDSKNNEQFF. The DNA for the CDR3 is TGTGCCAGCAAGCGGGACTCAAAAAACAATGAGCAGTTCTTC.

This clonotype was seen many times. The rearrangement uses TRBV5-1 and TRBJ2-7, with D perhaps TRBD1 (6 bases). CDR1 and CDR2 from the germline V gene are SGHRS and YFSETQ. With 1 base removed from V and 4 bases from J, the gap between germline ends came to 12 bases. The CDR3 contains 14 residues. For the CDR3, the DNA is TGCGCCAGCAGCTTGCAACAGGGAATGTACGAGCAGTACTTC. Its protein is CASSLQQGMYEQYF.

Regarding this clonotype: A much larger clone differs from this one at a single base, so this may be a read error. V usage is TRBV5-6 and J usage is TRBJ2-5, with 8 bases fitting TRBD2. Germline V gene lookup returns CDR1 SGHDT and CDR2 YYEEEE. This CDR3 has 16 amino acids. CDR3 loop: CASSPSRGRIQEAQYF. The CDR3 DNA reads as TGTGCCAGCAGCCCTTCGCGCGGGAGGATCCAAGAGGCCCAGTACTTC. The variable domain in full, with the rest retrieved from reference TRBV5-6 and TRBJ2-5, is DAGVTQSPTHLIKTRGQQVTLRCSPKSGHDTVSWYQQALGQGPQFIFQYYEEEERQRGNFPDRFSGHQFPNYSSELNVNALLLGDSALYLCASSPSRGRIQEAQYFGPGTRLLVL.

There are many counts of this clonotype. The genes are TRBV11-2 and TRBJ2-2; D unresolved. Germline V gene data show CDR1 as SGHAT and CDR2 as FQNNGV. Between the trimmed V and J ends, which lost 5 bases and 3 bases, there was a span of 10 bases. The length of the CDR3 is 14 residues. CDR3 amino acids: CASSVGWHTGELFF. The CDR3, as DNA: TGTGCCAGCAGCGTTGGTTGGCACACCGGGGAGCTGTTTTTT.

The chain carries TRBV12-3 or TRBV12-4 and TRBJ1-4; 9 bases agree with TRBD1. The CDR3 is made up of 17 amino acids. With 6 bases clipped from V and 12 bases from J, the junction kept 20 bases outside the gene matches. CDR3 coding DNA: TGTGCCAGCAGCCGTGACAGGGGGGGGCTCACAGATACGCAACTGTTTTTT. Translation: CASSRDRGGLTDTQLFF.

A few counts support this clonotype. The chain carries TRBV6-2 or TRBV6-3 and TRBJ1-6, with a weak D call TRBD1 (6 bases). The CDR3 has 11 residues. Germline CDR1 reads MNHEY; CDR2 reads SVGEGT. V dropped 9 bases and J dropped 14 bases, with 14 bases sitting between them. CDR3 coding DNA: TGTGCCAGTGAACAGGGTATGACCCTCCACTTT. It yields the protein CASEQGMTLHF.